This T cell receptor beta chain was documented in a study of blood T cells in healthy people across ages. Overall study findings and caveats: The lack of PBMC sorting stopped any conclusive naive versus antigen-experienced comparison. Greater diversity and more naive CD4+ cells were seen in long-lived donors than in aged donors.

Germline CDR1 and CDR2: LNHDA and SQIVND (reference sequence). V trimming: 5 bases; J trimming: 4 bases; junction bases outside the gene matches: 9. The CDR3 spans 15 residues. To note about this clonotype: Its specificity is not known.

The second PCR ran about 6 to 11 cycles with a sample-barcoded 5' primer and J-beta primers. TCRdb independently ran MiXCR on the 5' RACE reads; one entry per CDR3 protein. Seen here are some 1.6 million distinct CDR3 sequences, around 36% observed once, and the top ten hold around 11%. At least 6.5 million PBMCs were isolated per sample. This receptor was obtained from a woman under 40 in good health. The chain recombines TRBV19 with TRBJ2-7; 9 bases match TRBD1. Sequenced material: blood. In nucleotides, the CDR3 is TGTGCCAGTAGTCCTGCCGTAGGACAGGGGTACGAGCAGTACTTC. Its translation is CASSPAVGQGYEQYF.